This T cell receptor beta chain was identified during a study of blood T cell repertoires in COVID-19. Study as a whole: The origin of the acute and convalescent COVID-19 samples was the United States, Italy and Spain. The analysed material was cDNA or gDNA that came from T cells, B-cell-depleted T cells, or PBMCs.

Original handling: Quantification of nucleated cells was approximated via reference gene primer amplification. Sequenced by immunoSEQ multiplex PCR; TCRdb stores in-frame clones only, minus some. That table gives V, J and clone size, and the DNA gave D and trimming. Among hundreds of thousands of clones listed, about 90% were seen once. Patients from Seattle were sampled longitudinally, starting during active infection. The TCR originated in a woman between 50 and 59 years old with COVID-19, enrolled during active disease. Sequencing was carried out using peripheral blood.

The CDR3 DNA reads TGTGCCAGCAGCTTAACCGCTATCCGAAGGAGCTCCTACGAGCAGTACTTC. This gives the protein CASSLTAIRRSSYEQYF. This rearrangement joins TRBV7-2 to TRBJ2-7; no definite D call. Germline V CDR1 and CDR2: SGHTA, FQGNSA. The CDR3 has 17 amino acids. Deletions cut 2 bases from V and 0 bases from J, with 17 bases between.